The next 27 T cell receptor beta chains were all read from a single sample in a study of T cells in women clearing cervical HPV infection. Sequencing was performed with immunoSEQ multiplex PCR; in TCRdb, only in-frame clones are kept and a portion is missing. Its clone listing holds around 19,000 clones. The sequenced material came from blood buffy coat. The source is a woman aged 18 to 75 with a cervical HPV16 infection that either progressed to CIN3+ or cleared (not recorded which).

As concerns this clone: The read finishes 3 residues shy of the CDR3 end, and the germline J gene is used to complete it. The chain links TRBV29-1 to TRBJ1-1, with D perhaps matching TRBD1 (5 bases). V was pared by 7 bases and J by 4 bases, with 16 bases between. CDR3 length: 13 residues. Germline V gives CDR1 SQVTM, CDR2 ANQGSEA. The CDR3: CSARQNGATEAFF. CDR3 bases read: TGCAGCGCAAGACAGAATGGGGCCACTGAA. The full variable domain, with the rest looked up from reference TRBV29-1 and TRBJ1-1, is SAVISQKPSRDICQRGTSLTIQCQVDSQVTMMFWYRQQPGQSLTLIATANQGSEATYESGFVIDKFPISRPNLTFSTLTVSNMSPEDSSIYLCSARQNGATEAFFGQGTRLTVV.

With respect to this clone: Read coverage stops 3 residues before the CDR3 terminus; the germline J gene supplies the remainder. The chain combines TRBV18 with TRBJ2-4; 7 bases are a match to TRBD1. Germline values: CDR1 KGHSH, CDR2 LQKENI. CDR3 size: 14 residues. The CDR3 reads CASSAGTESYGQYF. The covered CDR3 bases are TGTGCCAGCTCAGCCGGGACAGAGAGCTATGGT.

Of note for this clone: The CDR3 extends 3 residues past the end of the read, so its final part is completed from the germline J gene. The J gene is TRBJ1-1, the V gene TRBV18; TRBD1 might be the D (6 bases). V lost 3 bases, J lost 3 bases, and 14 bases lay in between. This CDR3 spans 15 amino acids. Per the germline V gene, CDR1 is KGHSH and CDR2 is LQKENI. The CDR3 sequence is CASSPETGLDTEAFF. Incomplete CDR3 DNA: TGTGCCAGCTCACCCGAGACAGGATTGGACACTGAA.

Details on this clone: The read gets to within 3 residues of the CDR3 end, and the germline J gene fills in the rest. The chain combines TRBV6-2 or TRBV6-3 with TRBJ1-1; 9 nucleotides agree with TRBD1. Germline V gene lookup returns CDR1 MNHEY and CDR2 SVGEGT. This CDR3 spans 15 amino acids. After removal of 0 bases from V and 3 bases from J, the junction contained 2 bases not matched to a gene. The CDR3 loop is CASSYSQGAHTEAFF. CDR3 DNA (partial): TGTGCCAGCAGTTACTCACAGGGGGCGCACACTGAA.

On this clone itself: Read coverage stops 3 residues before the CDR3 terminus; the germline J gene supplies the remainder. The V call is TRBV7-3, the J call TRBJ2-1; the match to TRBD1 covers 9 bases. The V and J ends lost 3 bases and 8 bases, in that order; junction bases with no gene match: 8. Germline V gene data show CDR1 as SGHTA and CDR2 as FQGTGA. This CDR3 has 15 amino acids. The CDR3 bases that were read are TGTGCCAGCAGCTTCTCCGGACAGGGGAACCATGAG. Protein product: CASSFSGQGNHE. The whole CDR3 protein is CASSFSGQGNHEQFF.

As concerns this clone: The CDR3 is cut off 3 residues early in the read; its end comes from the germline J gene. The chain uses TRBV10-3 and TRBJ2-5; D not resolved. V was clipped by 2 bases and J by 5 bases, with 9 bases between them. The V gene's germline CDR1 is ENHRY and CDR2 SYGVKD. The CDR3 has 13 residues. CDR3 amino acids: CAISEPPGETQYF. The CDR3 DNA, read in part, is TGTGCCATCAGTGAGCCACCAGGCGAGACC.

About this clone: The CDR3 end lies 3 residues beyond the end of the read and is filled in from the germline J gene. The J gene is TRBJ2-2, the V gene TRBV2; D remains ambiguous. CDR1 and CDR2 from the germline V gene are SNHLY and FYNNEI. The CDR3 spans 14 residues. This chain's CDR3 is CASSAYPTNEKLFF. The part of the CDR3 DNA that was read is TGTGCCAGCAGTGCGTATCCAACTAATGAAAAG.

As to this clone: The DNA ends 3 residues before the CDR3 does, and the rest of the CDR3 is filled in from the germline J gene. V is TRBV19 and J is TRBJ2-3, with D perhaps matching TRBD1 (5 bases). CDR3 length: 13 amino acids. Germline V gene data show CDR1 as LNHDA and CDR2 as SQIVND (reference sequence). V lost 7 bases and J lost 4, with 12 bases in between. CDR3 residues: CASTGAASDTQYF. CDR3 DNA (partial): TGTGCCAGTACTGGGGCGGCCTCAGATACG.

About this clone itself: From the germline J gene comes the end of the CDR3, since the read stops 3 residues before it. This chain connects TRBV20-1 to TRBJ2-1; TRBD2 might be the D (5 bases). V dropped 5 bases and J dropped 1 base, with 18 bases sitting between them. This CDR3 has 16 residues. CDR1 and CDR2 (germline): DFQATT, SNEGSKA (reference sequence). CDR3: CSASSRAGESYNEQFF. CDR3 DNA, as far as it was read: TGCAGTGCTTCCTCGAGGGCGGGTGAATCCTACAATGAG.

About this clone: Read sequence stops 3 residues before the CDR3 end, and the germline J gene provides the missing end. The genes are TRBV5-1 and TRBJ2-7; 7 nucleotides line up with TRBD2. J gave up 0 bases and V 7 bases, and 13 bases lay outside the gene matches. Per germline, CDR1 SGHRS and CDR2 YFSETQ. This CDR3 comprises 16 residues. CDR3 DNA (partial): TGCGCCAGCCGTAACCTGGGGGGGGAAGGCTCCTACGAG. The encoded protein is CASRNLGGEGSYE. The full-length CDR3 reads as CASRNLGGEGSYEQYF.

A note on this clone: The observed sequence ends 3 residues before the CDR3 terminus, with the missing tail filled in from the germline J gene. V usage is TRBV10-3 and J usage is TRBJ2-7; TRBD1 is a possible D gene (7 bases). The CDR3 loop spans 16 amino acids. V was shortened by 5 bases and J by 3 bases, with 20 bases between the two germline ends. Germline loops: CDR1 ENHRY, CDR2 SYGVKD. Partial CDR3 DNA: TGTGCCATCAGTCAAACAGGGGAGGCGGGACGCTACGAG. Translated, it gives CAISQTGEAGRYE. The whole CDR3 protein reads CAISQTGEAGRYEQYF.

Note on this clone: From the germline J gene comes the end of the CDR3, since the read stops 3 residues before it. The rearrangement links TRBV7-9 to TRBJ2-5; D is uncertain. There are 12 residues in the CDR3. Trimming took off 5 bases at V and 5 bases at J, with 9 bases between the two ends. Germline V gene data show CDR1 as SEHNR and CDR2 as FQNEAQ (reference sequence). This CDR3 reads CASSPQQETQYF. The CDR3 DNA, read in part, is TGTGCCAGCAGCCCACAACAGGAGACC.

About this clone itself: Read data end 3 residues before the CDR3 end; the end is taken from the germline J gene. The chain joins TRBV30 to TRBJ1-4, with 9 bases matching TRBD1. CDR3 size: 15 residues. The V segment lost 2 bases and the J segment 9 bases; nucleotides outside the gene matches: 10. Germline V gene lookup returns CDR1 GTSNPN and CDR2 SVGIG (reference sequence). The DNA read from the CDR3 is TGTGCCTGGAGTTGGACGACAGGGGGTCCTCAAAAA. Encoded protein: CAWSWTTGGPQK. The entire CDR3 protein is CAWSWTTGGPQKLFF.

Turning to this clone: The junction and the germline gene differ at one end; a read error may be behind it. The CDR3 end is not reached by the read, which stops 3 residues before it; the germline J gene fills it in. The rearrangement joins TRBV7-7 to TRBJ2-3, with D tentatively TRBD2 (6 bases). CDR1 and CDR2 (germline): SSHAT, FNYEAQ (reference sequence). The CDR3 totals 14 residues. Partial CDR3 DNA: TGTGCTAGCAGCCGCGGGAAAGTCGGAGAGACG. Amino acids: CASSRGKVGET. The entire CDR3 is CASSRGKVGETQYF.

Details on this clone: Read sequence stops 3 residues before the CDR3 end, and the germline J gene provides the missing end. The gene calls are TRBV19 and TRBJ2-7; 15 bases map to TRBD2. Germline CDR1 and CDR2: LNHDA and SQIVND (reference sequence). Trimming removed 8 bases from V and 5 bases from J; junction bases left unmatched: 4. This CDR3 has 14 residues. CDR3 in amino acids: CASAGTSGRNEQYF. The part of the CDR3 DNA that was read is TGTGCCAGTGCCGGGACTAGCGGGAGGAACGAG.

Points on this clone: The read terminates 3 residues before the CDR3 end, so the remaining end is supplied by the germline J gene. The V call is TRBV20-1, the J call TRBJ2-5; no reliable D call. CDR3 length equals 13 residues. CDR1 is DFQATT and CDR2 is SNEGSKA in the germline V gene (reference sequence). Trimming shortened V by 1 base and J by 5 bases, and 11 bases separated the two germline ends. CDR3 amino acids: CSARARIVETQYF. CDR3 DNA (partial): TGCAGTGCTAGAGCTCGTATTGTCGAGACC.

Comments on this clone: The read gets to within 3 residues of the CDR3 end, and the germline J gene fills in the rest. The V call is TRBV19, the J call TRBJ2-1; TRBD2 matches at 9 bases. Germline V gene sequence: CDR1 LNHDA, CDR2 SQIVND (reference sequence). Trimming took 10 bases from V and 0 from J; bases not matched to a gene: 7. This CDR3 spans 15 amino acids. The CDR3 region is CATRTSASSYNEQFF. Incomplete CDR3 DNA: TGTGCCACCAGGACTAGCGCGAGCTCCTACAATGAG.

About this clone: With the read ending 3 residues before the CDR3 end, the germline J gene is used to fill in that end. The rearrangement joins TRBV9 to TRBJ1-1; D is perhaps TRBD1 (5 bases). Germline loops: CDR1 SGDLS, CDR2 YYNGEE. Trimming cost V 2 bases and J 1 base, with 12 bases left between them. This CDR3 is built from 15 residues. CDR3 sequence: CASSVGTLGNTEAFF. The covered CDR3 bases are TGTGCCAGCAGCGTTGGGACTCTAGGGAACACTGAA.

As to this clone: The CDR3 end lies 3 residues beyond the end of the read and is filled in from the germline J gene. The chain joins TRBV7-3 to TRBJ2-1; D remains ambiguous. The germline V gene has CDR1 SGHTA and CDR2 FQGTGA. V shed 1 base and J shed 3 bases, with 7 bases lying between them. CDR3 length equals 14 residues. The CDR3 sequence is CASSLKGIYNEQFF. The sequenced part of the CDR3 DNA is TGTGCCAGCAGCTTAAAGGGTATCTACAATGAG.

The CDR3 is CASSWTELSTSGRSTDTQYF. The DNA read from the CDR3 is TGCGCCAGCAGCTGGACCGAACTATCGACTAGCGGGAGAAGCACAGATACG. This chain connects TRBV5-1 to TRBJ2-3; 12 bases fit TRBD2. The read is 3 residues too short to cover the CDR3 end, so that end is filled in from the germline J gene. CDR1 is SGHRS, CDR2 YFSETQ, per germline. V shed 3 bases, J shed 0 bases, and the junction held 14 bases outside the gene matches. This CDR3 region has 20 residues.

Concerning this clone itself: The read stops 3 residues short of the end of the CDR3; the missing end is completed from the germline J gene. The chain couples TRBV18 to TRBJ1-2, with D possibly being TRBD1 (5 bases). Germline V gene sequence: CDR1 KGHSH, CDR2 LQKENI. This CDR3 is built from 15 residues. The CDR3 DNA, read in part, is TGTGCCAGCTCACCGGTGGGGGGAAGAGGCAATGAC. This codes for CASSPVGGRGND. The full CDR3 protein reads CASSPVGGRGNDYTF. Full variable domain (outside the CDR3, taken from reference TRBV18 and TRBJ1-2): NAGVMQNPRHLVRRRGQEARLRCSPMKGHSHVYWYRQLPEEGLKFMVYLQKENIIDESGMPKERFSAEFPKEGPSILRIQQVVRGDSAAYFCASSPVGGRGNDYTFGSGTRLTVV.

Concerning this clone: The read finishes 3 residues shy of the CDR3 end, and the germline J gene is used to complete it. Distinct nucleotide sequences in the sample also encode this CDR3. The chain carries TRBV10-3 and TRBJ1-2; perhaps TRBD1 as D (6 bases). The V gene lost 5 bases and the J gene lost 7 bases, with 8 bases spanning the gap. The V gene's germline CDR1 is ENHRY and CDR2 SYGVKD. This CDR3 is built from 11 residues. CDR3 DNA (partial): TGTGCCATCAGTCGACAGGTTGGC. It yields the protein CAISRQVG. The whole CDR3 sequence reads CAISRQVGYTF.

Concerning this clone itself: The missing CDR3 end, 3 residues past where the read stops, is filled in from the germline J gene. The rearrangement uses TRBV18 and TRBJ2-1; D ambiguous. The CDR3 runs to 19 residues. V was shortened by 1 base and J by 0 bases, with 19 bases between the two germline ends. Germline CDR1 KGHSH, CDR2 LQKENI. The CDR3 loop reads CASSPRPGLLVYSYNEQFF. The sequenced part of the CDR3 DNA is TGTGCCAGCTCACCACGGCCAGGCCTTTTGGTATACTCCTACAATGAG.

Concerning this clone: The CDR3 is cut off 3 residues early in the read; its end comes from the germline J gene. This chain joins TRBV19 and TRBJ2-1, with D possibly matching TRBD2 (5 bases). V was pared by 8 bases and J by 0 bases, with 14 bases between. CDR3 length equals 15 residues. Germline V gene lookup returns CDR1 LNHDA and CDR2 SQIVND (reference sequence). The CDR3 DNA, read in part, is TGTGCCAGTTTTCCCGGCGGGTCCTCCTACAATGAG. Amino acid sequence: CASFPGGSSYNE. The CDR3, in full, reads CASFPGGSSYNEQFF.

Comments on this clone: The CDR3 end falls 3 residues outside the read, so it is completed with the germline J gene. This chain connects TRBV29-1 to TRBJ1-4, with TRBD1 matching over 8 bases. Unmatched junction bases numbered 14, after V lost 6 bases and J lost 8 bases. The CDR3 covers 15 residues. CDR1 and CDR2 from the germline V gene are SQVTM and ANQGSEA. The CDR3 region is CSVERVGQGEEKLFF. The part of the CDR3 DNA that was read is TGCAGCGTAGAAAGGGTCGGACAGGGTGAGGAAAAA. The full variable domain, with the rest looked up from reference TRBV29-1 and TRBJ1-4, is SAVISQKPSRDICQRGTSLTIQCQVDSQVTMMFWYRQQPGQSLTLIATANQGSEATYESGFVIDKFPISRPNLTFSTLTVSNMSPEDSSIYLCSVERVGQGEEKLFFGSGTQLSVL.

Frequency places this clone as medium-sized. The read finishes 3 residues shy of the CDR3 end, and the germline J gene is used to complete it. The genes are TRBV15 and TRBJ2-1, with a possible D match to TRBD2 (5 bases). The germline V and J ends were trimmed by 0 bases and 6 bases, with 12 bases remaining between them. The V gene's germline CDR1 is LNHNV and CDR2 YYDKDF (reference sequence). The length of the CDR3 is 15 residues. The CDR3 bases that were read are TGTGCCACCAGCAGAGATCGCGGAGGAAGCAATGAG. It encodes CATSRDRGGSNE. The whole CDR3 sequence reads CATSRDRGGSNEQFF.

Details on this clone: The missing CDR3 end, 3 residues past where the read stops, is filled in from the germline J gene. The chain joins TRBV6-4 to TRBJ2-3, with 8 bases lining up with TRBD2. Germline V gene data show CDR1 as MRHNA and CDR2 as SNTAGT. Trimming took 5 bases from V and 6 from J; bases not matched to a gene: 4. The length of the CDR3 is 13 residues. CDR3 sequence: CASSTLAEDTQYF. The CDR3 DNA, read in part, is TGTGCCAGCAGTACACTAGCGGAGGATACG.